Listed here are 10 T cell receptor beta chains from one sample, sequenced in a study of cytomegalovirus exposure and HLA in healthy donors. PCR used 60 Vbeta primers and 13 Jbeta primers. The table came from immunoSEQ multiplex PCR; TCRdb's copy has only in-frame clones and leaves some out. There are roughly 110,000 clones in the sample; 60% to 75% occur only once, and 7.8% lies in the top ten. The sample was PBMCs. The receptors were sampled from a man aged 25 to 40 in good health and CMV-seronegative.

CDR3 DNA sequence: TGTGCCATCCACAGCGGGATTAGCACAGATACGCAGTATTTT. It codes for CAIHSGISTDTQYF. The chain recombines TRBV10-3 with TRBJ2-3, with 7 bases that match TRBD2. J was trimmed by 0 bases and V by 8 bases; bases with no gene match: 5. CDR1 and CDR2 (germline): ENHRY, SYGVKD. The CDR3 sequence is 14 residues long.

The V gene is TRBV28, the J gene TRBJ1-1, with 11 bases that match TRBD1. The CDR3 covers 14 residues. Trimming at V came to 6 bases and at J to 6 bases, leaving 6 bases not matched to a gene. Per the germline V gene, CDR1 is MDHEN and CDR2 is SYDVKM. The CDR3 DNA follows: TGTGCCAGCAGCCGACAGGGACAGGGGGCTGAAGCTTTCTTT. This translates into CASSRQGQGAEAFF. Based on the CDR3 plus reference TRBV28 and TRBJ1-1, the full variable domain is DVKVTQSSRYLVKRTGEKVFLECVQDMDHENMFWYRQDPGLGLRLIYFSYDVKMKEKGDIPEGYSVSREKKERFSLILESASTNQTSMYLCASSRQGQGAEAFFGQGTRLTVV.

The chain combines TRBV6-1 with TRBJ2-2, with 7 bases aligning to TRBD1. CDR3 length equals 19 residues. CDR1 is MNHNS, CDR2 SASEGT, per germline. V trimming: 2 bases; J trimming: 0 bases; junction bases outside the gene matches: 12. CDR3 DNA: TGTGCCAGCAGTGAACTCTGGGACAGCTACCTAGCGAACACCGGGGAGCTGTTTTTT. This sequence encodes CASSELWDSYLANTGELFF.

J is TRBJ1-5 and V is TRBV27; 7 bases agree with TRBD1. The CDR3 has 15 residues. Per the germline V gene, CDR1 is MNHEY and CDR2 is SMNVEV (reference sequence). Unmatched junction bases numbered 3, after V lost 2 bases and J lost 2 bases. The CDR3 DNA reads TGTGCCAGCAGTTTAGAGGGGGCCGGCAATCAGCCCCAGCATTTT. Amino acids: CASSLEGAGNQPQHF.

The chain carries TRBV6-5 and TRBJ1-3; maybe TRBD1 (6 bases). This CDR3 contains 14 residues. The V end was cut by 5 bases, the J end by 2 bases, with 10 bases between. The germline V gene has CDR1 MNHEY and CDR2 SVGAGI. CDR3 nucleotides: TGTGCCAGCAGTGCGACAGGAGCTGGAAACACCATATATTTT. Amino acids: CASSATGAGNTIYF.

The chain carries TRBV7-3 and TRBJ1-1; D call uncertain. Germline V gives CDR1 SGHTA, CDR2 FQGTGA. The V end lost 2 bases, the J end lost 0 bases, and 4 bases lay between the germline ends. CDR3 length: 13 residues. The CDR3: CASSLHLNTEAFF. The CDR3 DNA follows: TGTGCCAGCAGCTTACACTTGAACACTGAAGCTTTCTTT.

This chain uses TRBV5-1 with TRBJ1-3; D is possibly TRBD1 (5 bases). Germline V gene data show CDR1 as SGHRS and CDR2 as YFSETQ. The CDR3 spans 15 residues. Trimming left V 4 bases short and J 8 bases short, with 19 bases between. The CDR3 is CASSPWGTLKDTIYF. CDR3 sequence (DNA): TGCGCCAGCAGCCCCTGGGGGACTCTGAAGGACACCATATATTTT.

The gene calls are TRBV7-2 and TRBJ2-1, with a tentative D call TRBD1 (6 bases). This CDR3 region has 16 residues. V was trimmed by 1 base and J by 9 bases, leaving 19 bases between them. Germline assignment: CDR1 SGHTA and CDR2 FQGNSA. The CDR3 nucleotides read TGTGCCAGCAGCTTAGTGGGGTTTGGGGGCAGGGGTGAGCAGTTCTTC. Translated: CASSLVGFGGRGEQFF.

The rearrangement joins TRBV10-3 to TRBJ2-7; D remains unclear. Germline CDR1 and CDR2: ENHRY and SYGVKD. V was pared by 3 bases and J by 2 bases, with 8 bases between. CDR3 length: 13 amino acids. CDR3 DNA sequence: TGTGCCATCAGTGAAGGAGTACCCTACGAGCAGTACTTC. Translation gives CAISEGVPYEQYF.

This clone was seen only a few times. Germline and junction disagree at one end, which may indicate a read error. CDR3 in DNA: TGTGCCAGCAGTCAGGGGTGGACAGGAGGGGCCTACGAGCAGTACTTC. This encodes CASSQGWTGGAYEQYF. This sequence joins TRBV10-3 and TRBJ2-7, with D maybe TRBD1 (7 bases). CDR3 length: 16 amino acids. CDR1 ENHRY and CDR2 SYGVKD come from the germline V gene.